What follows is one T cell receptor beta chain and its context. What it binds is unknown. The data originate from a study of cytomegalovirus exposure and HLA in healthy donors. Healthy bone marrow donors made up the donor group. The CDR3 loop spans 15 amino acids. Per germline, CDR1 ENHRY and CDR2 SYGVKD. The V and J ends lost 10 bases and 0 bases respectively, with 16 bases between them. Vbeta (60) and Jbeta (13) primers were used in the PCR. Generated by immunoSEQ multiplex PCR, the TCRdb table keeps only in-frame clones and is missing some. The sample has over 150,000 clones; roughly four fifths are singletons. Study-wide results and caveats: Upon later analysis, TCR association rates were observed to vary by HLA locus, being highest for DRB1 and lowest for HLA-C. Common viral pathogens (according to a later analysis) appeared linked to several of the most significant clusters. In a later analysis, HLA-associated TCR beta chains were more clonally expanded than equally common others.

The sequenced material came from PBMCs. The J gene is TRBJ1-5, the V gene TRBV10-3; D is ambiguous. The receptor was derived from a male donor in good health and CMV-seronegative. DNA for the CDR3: TGTGCCACCCAAGGTAACAGCTATAGCAATCAGCCCCAGCATTTT. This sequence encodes CATQGNSYSNQPQHF.